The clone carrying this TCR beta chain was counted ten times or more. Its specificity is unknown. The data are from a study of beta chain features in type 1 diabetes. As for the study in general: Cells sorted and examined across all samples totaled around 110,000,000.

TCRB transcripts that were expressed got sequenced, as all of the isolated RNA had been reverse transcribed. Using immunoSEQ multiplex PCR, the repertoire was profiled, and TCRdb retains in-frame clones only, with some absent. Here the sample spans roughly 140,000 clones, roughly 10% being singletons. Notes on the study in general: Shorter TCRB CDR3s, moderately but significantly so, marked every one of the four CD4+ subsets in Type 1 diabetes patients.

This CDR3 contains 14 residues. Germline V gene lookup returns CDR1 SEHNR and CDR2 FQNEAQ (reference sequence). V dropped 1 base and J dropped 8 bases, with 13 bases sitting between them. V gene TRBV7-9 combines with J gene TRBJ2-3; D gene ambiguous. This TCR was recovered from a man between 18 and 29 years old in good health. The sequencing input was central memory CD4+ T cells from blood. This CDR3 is CASSLDRLTGTQYF. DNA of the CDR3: TGTGCCAGCAGCTTAGACCGTCTTACTGGTACGCAGTATTTT.